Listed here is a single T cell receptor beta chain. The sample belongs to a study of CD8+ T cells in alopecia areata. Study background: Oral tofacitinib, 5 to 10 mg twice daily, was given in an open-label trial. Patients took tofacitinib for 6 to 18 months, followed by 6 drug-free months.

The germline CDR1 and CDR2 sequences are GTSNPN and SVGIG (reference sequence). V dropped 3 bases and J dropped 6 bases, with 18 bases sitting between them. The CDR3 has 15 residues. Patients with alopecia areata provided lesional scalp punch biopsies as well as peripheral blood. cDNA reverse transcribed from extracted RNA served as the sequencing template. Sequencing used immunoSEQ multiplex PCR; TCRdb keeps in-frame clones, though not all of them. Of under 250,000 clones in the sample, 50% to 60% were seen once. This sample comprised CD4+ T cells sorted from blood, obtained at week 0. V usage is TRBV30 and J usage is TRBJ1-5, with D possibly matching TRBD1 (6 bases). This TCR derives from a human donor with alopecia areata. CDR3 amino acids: CAWSQIGQRGQPQHF. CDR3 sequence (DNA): TGTGCCTGGAGCCAAATCGGACAGAGAGGTCAGCCCCAGCATTTT. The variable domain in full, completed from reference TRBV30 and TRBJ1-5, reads SQTIHQWPATLVQPVGSPLSLECTVEGTSNPNLYWYRQAAGRGLQLLFYSVGIGQISSEVPQNLSASRPQDRQFILSSKKLLLSDSGFYLCAWSQIGQRGQPQHFGDGTRLSIL.